This section outlines one TCR beta chain sequence together with its context. The sample holds other DNA sequences that translate to the same CDR3. CDR1 SGHTA and CDR2 FQGTGA come from the germline V gene. Trimming took off 2 bases at V and 2 bases at J, with 9 bases between the two ends. The CDR3 runs to 14 residues. The sample originates from a study of blood T cell repertoires in COVID-19. Study summary: From the United States, Italy and Spain came samples of acute and convalescent COVID-19. T cells, B-cell-depleted T cells, or PBMCs provided the cDNA or gDNA that served as material.

Source study methods: Researchers report that nucleated cell counts were estimated from reference gene primer amplification. Sequencing used immunoSEQ multiplex PCR; TCRdb keeps in-frame clones, though not all of them. V and J calls and clone size are copied from that table; D and trimming were computed from the DNA. The repertoire consists of about 150,000 clones, with 87% occurring once and the leading ten covering roughly 35%. The genes are TRBV7-3 and TRBJ1-2; possible D gene TRBD1, 5 bases. The TCR originated in a man aged 50-59 years who had recovered from COVID-19. The specimen sequenced was peripheral blood. In DNA form, the CDR3 reads TGTGCCAGCAGCTTATCAGGGCAAAACTATGGCTACACCTTC. As protein: CASSLSGQNYGYTF.